This T cell receptor (beta chain) is from a study of CXCR3-negative and CXCR3-positive naive CD8 T cells. Findings and limits, study-wide: CXCR3-positive naive cells carried more hydrophobic TRB CDR3s than CXCR3-negative ones.

With UMI labels, 5' RACE was used to prepare the TRB cDNA libraries. Following a re-call of the 5' RACE reads, TCRdb has one entry per CDR3 protein and lacks DNA. Its table records under 150,000 distinct CDR3 sequences. The CDR3 is made up of 15 amino acids. A remark on this clonotype: Its antigen is not identified.

This sequence originates from a human donor in good health. Some clones in this sample may be carry-over from other donors' samples. This chain links TRBV21-1 with TRBJ2-7; the TRBD2 assignment by TCRdb is unverifiable without DNA. TRBV21-1 is a pseudogene. Sequenced: naive CXCR3+ CD8+ T cells from blood. Subset: CD45RO-CCR7+CD27+CD95- naive CD8+ T cells expressing CXCR3 (TNR3+). CDR3 region: CASSETSGLPYEQYF.